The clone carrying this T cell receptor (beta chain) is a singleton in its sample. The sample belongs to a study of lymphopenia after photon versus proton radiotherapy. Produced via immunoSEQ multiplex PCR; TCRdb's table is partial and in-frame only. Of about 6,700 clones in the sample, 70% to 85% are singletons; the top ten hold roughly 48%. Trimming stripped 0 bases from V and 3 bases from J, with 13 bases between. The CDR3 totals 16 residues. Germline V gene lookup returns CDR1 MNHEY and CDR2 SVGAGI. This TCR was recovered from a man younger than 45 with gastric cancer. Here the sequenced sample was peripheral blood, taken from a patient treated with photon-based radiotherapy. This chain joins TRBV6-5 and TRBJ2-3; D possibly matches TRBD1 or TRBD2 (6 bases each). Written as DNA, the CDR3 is TGTGCCAGCAGTTACTCGCGGGACACTCTTACAGATACGCAGTATTTT. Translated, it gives CASSYSRDTLTDTQYF.